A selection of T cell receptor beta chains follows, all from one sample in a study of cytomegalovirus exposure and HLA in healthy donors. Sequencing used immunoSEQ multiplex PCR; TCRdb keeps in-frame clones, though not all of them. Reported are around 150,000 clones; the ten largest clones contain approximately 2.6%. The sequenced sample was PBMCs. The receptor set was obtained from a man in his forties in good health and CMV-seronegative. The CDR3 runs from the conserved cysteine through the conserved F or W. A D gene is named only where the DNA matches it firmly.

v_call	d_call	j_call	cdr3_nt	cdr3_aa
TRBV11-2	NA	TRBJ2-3	TGTGCCAGCAGCCCTTCTACTAGCACAGATACGCAGTATTTT	CASSPSTSTDTQYF
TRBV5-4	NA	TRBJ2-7	TGTGCCAGCAGCTTGGGGTCATCAGACTACGAGCAGTACTTC	CASSLGSSDYEQYF
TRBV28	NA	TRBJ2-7	TGTGCCAGCAGTTTGAGGTCCTACGAGCAGTACTTC	CASSLRSYEQYF
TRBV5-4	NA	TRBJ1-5	TGTGCCAGCAGCTTGTCAGGGGATGGGCAGCCCCAGCATTTT	CASSLSGDGQPQHF
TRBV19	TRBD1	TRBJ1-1	TGTGCCAGTAGTCAGGGACAGGGGGGAGGAAAAAACACTGAAGCTTTCTTT	CASSQGQGGGKNTEAFF
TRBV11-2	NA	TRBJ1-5	TGTGCCAGCAGCTTCGACACAGGGCGCAATCAGCCCCAGCATTTT	CASSFDTGRNQPQHF
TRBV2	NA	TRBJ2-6	TGTGCCAGCAGTGAAGTTCCCAGTCGGGGCTCTGGGGCCAACGTCCTGACTTTC	CASSEVPSRGSGANVLTF
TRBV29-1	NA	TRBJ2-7	TGCAGCGTTGAACAGGGAAAGATATACGAGCAGTACTTC	CSVEQGKIYEQYF
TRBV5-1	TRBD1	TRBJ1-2	TGCGCCAGCAGCTTGTCCCCGGGACAGGGGGCACGGGGCTACACCTTC	CASSLSPGQGARGYTF
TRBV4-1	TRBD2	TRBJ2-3	TGCGCCAGCAGCGGAATCTTACTAGCGGGGCTTAATACTAGCACAGATACGCAGTATTTT	CASSGILLAGLNTSTDTQYF
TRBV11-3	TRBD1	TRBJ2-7	TGTGCCAGCAGCAGACCCGGGACAGGATCCTACGAGCAGTACTTC	CASSRPGTGSYEQYF
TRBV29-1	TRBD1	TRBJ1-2	TGCAGCGTTCATAAGACTGACAGGGACTATGGCTACACCTTC	CSVHKTDRDYGYTF
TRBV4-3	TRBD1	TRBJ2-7	TGCGCCAGCAGCCATGGGGACAGGGAAGTCGACGAGCAGTACTTC	CASSHGDREVDEQYF
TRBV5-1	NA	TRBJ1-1	TGCGCCAGCAGCTCTGAGGTATCGAACACTGAAGCTTTCTTT	CASSSEVSNTEAFF
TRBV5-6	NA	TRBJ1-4	TGTGCCAGCAGCTTGATAAGGGGCCCCAATGAAAAACTGTTTTTT	CASSLIRGPNEKLFF
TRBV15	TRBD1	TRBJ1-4	TGTGCCACCAGCAGGAAGAGATCGGCAGGGGGCAGAAAACTGTTTTTT	CATSRKRSAGGRKLFF
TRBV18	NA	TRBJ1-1	TGTGCCAGCTCACCATCCGTTTTTGAAGCTTTCTTT	CASSPSVFEAFF
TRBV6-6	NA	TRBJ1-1	TGTGCCAGCAGTTTCCCAACAGAGATGAACACTGAAGCTTTCTTT	CASSFPTEMNTEAFF
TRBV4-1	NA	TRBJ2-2	TGCGCCAGCAGCTTAGGGAGAACCGGGGAGCTGTTTTTT	CASSLGRTGELFF
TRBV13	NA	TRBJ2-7	TGTGCCAGCGGGCGGCAGGGCGGGACCTACGAGCAGTACTTC	CASGRQGGTYEQYF
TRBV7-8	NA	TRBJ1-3	TGTGCCAGCAGTCCAGACAGGTCGTTCTCTGGAAACACCATATATTTT	CASSPDRSFSGNTIYF
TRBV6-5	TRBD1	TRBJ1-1	TGTGCCAGCAGTTACGATGGGACAGGACTTGAAGCTTTCTTT	CASSYDGTGLEAFF